Detailed here is one TCR beta chain. The CDR3 has 14 residues. Trimming removed 0 bases from V and 8 bases from J, with 13 bases in between. Germline CDR1 MGHRA, CDR2 YSYEKL. Clones were read by immunoSEQ multiplex PCR, and TCRdb kept only the in-frame ones, dropping some. The sample shows about 150,000 clones, about 91% of them seen only once. These data belong to a study of T cell responses to AZD1222 COVID-19 vaccine. This TCR was sampled from an adult in good health. This specimen consisted of peripheral blood, obtained on day 0 of AZD1222 vaccination. The chain recombines TRBV4-1 with TRBJ1-2; tentative D call: TRBD1 (5 bases). This CDR3 reads CASSQEGRGGGYTF. As DNA, the CDR3 is TGCGCCAGCAGCCAAGAGGGCCGGGGGGGAGGCTACACCTTC.